The 21 T cell receptor beta chains below all came from one sample that was sequenced in a study of beta chain features in type 1 diabetes. The sequenced template was cDNA made from the entire isolated RNA. Some clones are missing from TCRdb's copy, which holds only in-frame ones; the method was immunoSEQ multiplex PCR. This table holds around 500,000 clones, about 10% found once. Sequencing input: naive CD4+ T cells from blood. All receptors come from a woman younger than 30 in good health.

In this sample, this clone turned up a few times. This chain connects TRBV2 to TRBJ2-5; 7 bases are shared with TRBD1. V lost 5 bases and J lost 5; bases outside the gene matches: 2. Germline loops: CDR1 SNHLY, CDR2 FYNNEI. This CDR3 region has 12 residues. CDR3 residues: CASSQGVETQYF. CDR3 nucleotide sequence: TGTGCCAGCAGTCAGGGGGTGGAGACCCAGTACTTC.

The rearrangement links TRBV2 to TRBJ1-2; TRBD1 matches 10 bases. CDR1 is SNHLY and CDR2 is FYNNEI in the germline V gene. Losses at the gene ends were 6 bases for V and 7 bases for J; bases not matched to a gene: 11. There are 15 residues in the CDR3. CDR3 in DNA: TGTGCCAGCAGGGGGACAGGGGTCACCTTCGGTGGCTACACCTTC. Residues: CASRGTGVTFGGYTF.

The chain is built from TRBV29-1 and TRBJ1-5, with 8 bases lining up with TRBD1. This CDR3 comprises 16 residues. Germline V gene lookup returns CDR1 SQVTM and CDR2 ANQGSEA. Trimming at V came to 4 bases and at J to 2 bases, leaving 10 bases not matched to a gene. CDR3: CSVGGQGGSGNQPQHF. CDR3 DNA: TGCAGCGTTGGAGGACAGGGTGGTTCAGGCAATCAGCCCCAGCATTTT.

This clone has only a few counts. This chain joins TRBV29-1 and TRBJ1-6; 8 nucleotides align to TRBD1. This CDR3 spans 12 amino acids. V dropped 7 bases and J dropped 7; count of bases not matched to a gene: 3. Germline lookup yields CDR1 SQVTM and CDR2 ANQGSEA. The CDR3, as DNA: TGCAGCGCCCGGACAGGGAATTCACCCCTCCACTTT. This gives the protein CSARTGNSPLHF.

This clone was detected only a few times. The chain uses TRBV9 and TRBJ2-5; D may be TRBD2 (6 bases). Germline assignment: CDR1 SGDLS and CDR2 YYNGEE. Trimming removed 4 bases at V and 5 bases at J, with 21 bases between. The CDR3 has 16 residues. The CDR3 protein is CASSHSGRDWRETQYF. CDR3 nucleotides: TGTGCCAGCAGCCACTCGGGGCGGGATTGGCGGGAGACCCAGTACTTC.

The rearrangement links TRBV11-2 to TRBJ2-4; D is uncertain. V lost 3 bases and J lost 0, with 6 bases in between. Germline loops: CDR1 SGHAT, CDR2 FQNNGV. The CDR3 covers 14 residues. The CDR3 DNA follows: TGTGCCAGCAGCTTTAACTTAGCCAAAAACATTCAGTACTTC. Protein: CASSFNLAKNIQYF.

This clone was observed a few times. V gene TRBV30 combines with J gene TRBJ2-6; D uncertain. The CDR3 sequence is 13 residues long. Germline-derived CDR1 and CDR2 are GTSNPN and SVGIG (reference sequence). Between the trimmed V and J ends, which lost 5 bases and 1 base, there was a span of 6 bases. The CDR3, as DNA: TGTGCCTGGTCGGCGTCTGGGGCCAACGTCCTGACTTTC. Its protein is CAWSASGANVLTF.

The sample holds a few counts of this clone. This sequence joins TRBV29-1 and TRBJ2-6; the D is unclear. The CDR3 has 15 amino acids. Germline loops: CDR1 SQVTM, CDR2 ANQGSEA. Trimming removed 4 bases at V and 3 bases at J, with 13 bases between. The CDR3 DNA reads TGCAGCGTTGCTTCTTGGGAATTTGGGGCCAACGTCCTGACTTTC. As protein: CSVASWEFGANVLTF.

This chain links TRBV5-6 with TRBJ1-5; D gene uncertain. The germline CDR1 and CDR2 sequences are SGHDT and YYEEEE. V lost 2 bases to trimming and J lost 0 bases, with 3 bases between them. The CDR3 runs 13 residues. CDR3 loop: CASSFDSNQPQHF. DNA of the CDR3: TGTGCCAGCAGCTTCGATAGCAATCAGCCCCAGCATTTT.

This clone was observed a handful of times. One junction end does not reproduce the germline sequence, and a read error may be involved. The chain has TRBV4-3 and TRBJ2-7, with D perhaps TRBD2 (6 bases). Per germline, CDR1 LGHNA and CDR2 YSLEER. The CDR3 has 11 residues. CDR3 DNA: TGCGCCAGCAGCCAAAGGGGAAGGAGGGACTTC. It yields the protein CASSQRGRRDF.

A few counts support this clone. Here the CDR3 reads CASSRGLEQETQYF. CDR3 coding DNA: TGTGCCAGCTCACGTGGACTAGAGCAAGAGACCCAGTACTTC. This chain connects TRBV18 to TRBJ2-5, with 7 bases fitting TRBD2. CDR1 KGHSH and CDR2 LQKENI come from the germline V gene. The CDR3 is 14 amino acids. V gave up 4 bases and J gave up 2 bases; unmatched junction bases: 4.

This clone was counted a few times. The CDR3 DNA reads TGTGCCAGCAGACCCCTGGGGGGGAGCGTAGAGACCCAGTACTTC. Encoded protein: CASRPLGGSVETQYF. V gene TRBV6-5 combines with J gene TRBJ2-5, with TRBD2 matching over 7 bases. The CDR3 extends over 15 amino acids. CDR1 is MNHEY and CDR2 is SVGAGI in the germline V gene. V was clipped by 6 bases and J by 4 bases; unmatched bases: 11.

This clone was seen only a few times. The CDR3 sequence is CAWSVGGRTRVYGYTF. CDR3 DNA: TGTGCCTGGAGTGTTGGGGGGAGGACACGGGTCTATGGCTACACCTTC. V and J are TRBV30 and TRBJ1-2, with a weak D call TRBD1 (5 bases). Trimming took 0 bases from V and 4 from J, leaving 18 bases between them. CDR3 length equals 16 residues. Germline CDR1 is GTSNPN and CDR2 is SVGIG (reference sequence).

Here the CDR3 DNA reads TGTGCCAGCAGTGAAGGGCAGGAAGCCGGTTCTGGGGCCAACGTCCTGACTTTC. Its translation is CASSEGQEAGSGANVLTF. The chain carries TRBV2 and TRBJ2-6, with unresolved D. The V gene's germline CDR1 is SNHLY and CDR2 FYNNEI. Between the trimmed V and J ends, which lost 1 base and 1 base, there was a span of 14 bases. The CDR3 sequence is 18 residues long.

This clone was seen only a few times. The rearrangement uses TRBV30 and TRBJ2-1; 7 positions agree with TRBD2. In germline, CDR1 is GTSNPN, CDR2 SVGIG (reference sequence). This CDR3 spans 18 amino acids. The V and J ends lost 0 bases and 0 bases, in that order; junction bases with no gene match: 11. CDR3 DNA: TGTGCCTGGAGTGTAGGGTGGGAGGGTTCTCGCTCCTACAATGAGCAGTTCTTC. It translates to CAWSVGWEGSRSYNEQFF.

This clone came up a few times. The chain couples TRBV29-1 to TRBJ1-3; maybe TRBD1 (5 bases). The length of the CDR3 is 15 residues. Trimming took 7 bases from V and 0 from J, leaving 16 bases between them. Germline V gives CDR1 SQVTM, CDR2 ANQGSEA. The CDR3 DNA is TGCAGCGCCGAGGGGTATCGAAACTCTGGAAACACCATATATTTT. Translation: CSAEGYRNSGNTIYF.

This rearrangement joins TRBV30 to TRBJ2-2; D is unresolved. Looked up from germline, CDR1 is GTSNPN and CDR2 is SVGIG (reference sequence). V lost 0 bases and J 4 bases, leaving 6 bases between the germline ends. The CDR3 spans 13 residues. For the CDR3, the DNA is TGTGCCTGGAGTGTACTGGGCACCGGGGAGCTGTTTTTT. This encodes CAWSVLGTGELFF.

This clone occurred a few times. This chain joins TRBV6-1 and TRBJ2-7; TRBD2 aligns across 9 bases. Losses at the gene ends were 4 bases for V and 4 bases for J; bases not matched to a gene: 14. Germline-derived CDR1 and CDR2 are MNHNS and SASEGT. The CDR3 is 17 residues long. The CDR3 DNA follows: TGTGCCAGCAGTGCTAGCGGGGCAGCCGGATCTCCTTACGAGCAGTACTTC. Protein: CASSASGAAGSPYEQYF.

This clone was seen only a few times. The chain uses TRBV7-9 and TRBJ2-7; 8 nucleotides line up with TRBD1. Trimming at V came to 5 bases and at J to 1 base, leaving 7 bases not matched to a gene. Germline V gives CDR1 SEHNR, CDR2 FQNEAQ (reference sequence). The CDR3 sequence is 15 residues long. CDR3 sequence reads: CASSATGQASYEQYF. The CDR3 DNA is TGTGCCAGCAGCGCGACGGGACAGGCGTCCTACGAGCAGTACTTC.

The chain joins TRBV14 to TRBJ2-1; TRBD2 aligns across 10 bases. The CDR3 length is 16 residues. Germline CDR1 reads SGHDN; CDR2 reads FVKESK. The junction had 7 bases not matched to a gene; V was cut back by 2 bases and J by 6 bases. CDR3 residues: CASSQRLAGNPNEQFF. CDR3 sequence (DNA): TGTGCCAGCAGCCAACGACTAGCGGGTAACCCCAATGAGCAGTTCTTC.

The chain carries TRBV10-3 and TRBJ2-1; tentatively, D is TRBD1 (6 bases). Germline CDR1 ENHRY, CDR2 SYGVKD. V dropped 3 bases and J dropped 1 base, with 13 bases sitting between them. The CDR3 sequence is 16 residues long. CDR3 coding DNA: TGTGCCATCAGTGACCCAGGGGTCAGATCCTACAATGAGCAGTTCTTC. Encoded protein: CAISDPGVRSYNEQFF.